A selection of T cell receptor beta chains follows, all from one sample in a study of blood T cell repertoires in COVID-19. Measured with immunoSEQ multiplex PCR; TCRdb has only the in-frame clones, and not every one. The table lists roughly 250,000 clones, around 88% of them singletons. Sample: PBMCs or T cells enriched from blood (not recorded which). The receptor set was obtained from a woman aged 35 to 49 with acute COVID-19. The CDR3 runs from the conserved cysteine through the conserved F or W. A D gene is named only where the DNA matches it firmly. A row's size may be missing; if present it is once, few, many or a size class.

D: TRBD1
size: few
J: TRBJ2-2
V: TRBV5-4
DNA: TGTGCCAGCCGGGGACAGGGGCCGACTGCGAACACCGGGGAGCTGTTTTTT
CDR3: CASRGQGPTANTGELFF

D: TRBD2
size: NA
J: TRBJ2-3
V: TRBV5-4
DNA: TGTGCCACCCTGAGTCCGGGAGGGCCAGATACGCAGTATTTT
CDR3: CATLSPGGPDTQYF

D: NA
size: few
J: TRBJ1-4
V: TRBV9
DNA: TGTGCCAGCAGCGGACGGGACACCGGTACAACTAATGAAAAACTGTTTTTT
CDR3: CASSGRDTGTTNEKLFF

D: TRBD2
size: NA
J: TRBJ2-1
V: TRBV19
DNA: TGTGCCAGTAGTATATTCGGGCTAGCGGGAGAAGATTTTATAAATGAGCAGTTCTTC
CDR3: CASSIFGLAGEDFINEQFF

D: NA
size: NA
J: TRBJ1-1
V: TRBV9
DNA: TGTGCCAGCAGCCAAATGACTGAAGCTTTCTTT
CDR3: CASSQMTEAFF

D: TRBD1
size: NA
J: TRBJ1-5
V: TRBV10-3
DNA: TGTGCCACGGACAGGGGCGATAGCAATCAGCCCCAGCATTTT
CDR3: CATDRGDSNQPQHF

D: TRBD1
size: NA
J: TRBJ1-6
V: TRBV29-1
DNA: TGCAGCGTAGGGACAGGGGACAATTCACCCCTCCACTTT
CDR3: CSVGTGDNSPLHF

D: NA
size: NA
J: TRBJ1-5
V: TRBV6-5
DNA: TGTGCCACCTACCGGGGGAGGGGAGGTCAGCCCCAGCATTTT
CDR3: CATYRGRGGQPQHF

D: NA
size: NA
J: TRBJ2-1
V: TRBV5-1
DNA: TGCGCCAGCAGCGGAGCCGGAGGTCCCTTATACAATGAGCAGTTCTTC
CDR3: CASSGAGGPLYNEQFF

D: NA
size: once
J: TRBJ2-1
V: TRBV2
DNA: TGTGCCAGCATGGAGGGCCTCGTCTGGAATGAGCAGTTCTTC
CDR3: CASMEGLVWNEQFF

D: TRBD2
size: once
J: TRBJ2-1
V: TRBV29-1
DNA: TGCAGCGTTGGGACTAGCGGGAGATTTATCGATGAGCAGTTCTTC
CDR3: CSVGTSGRFIDEQFF

D: NA
size: few
J: TRBJ1-1
V: TRBV4-3
DNA: TGCGCCAGCAGCCAGCCAGGGAACACTGAAGCTTTCTTT
CDR3: CASSQPGNTEAFF

D: NA
size: NA
J: TRBJ2-5
V: TRBV7-2
DNA: TGTGCCAGCAGCTTAGAGAGGCTCGGGACCCAGTACTTC
CDR3: CASSLERLGTQYF

D: TRBD1
size: once
J: TRBJ1-2
V: TRBV5-1
DNA: TGCGCCAGCAGCTTGGAGGGCAGGGGGCCCTATGGCTACACCTTC
CDR3: CASSLEGRGPYGYTF

D: TRBD1
size: many
J: TRBJ2-2
V: TRBV6-1
DNA: TGTGCCAGCAGTGACCCCGGACAGGGCAGGGCCGGGGAGCTGTTTTTT
CDR3: CASSDPGQGRAGELFF

D: NA
size: NA
J: TRBJ1-1
V: TRBV6-5
DNA: TGTGCCAGCAGTTACGGCAGGGGGAACACTGAAGCTTTCTTT
CDR3: CASSYGRGNTEAFF

D: NA
size: NA
J: TRBJ2-7
V: TRBV5-1
DNA: TGCGCCAGCAGCTTGGGCGGTTACGCCTACGAGCAGTACTTC
CDR3: CASSLGGYAYEQYF

D: NA
size: NA
J: TRBJ2-3
V: TRBV10-3
DNA: TGTGCCACGAGAGGAGAGTCAGATACGCAGTATTTT
CDR3: CATRGESDTQYF

D: TRBD1
size: NA
J: TRBJ2-4
V: TRBV24-1
DNA: TGTGCCACCAGTGATCCGCGACAGGGGGGAAACATTCAGTACTTC
CDR3: CATSDPRQGGNIQYF

D: TRBD2
size: NA
J: TRBJ2-7
V: TRBV11-2
DNA: TGTGCCAGCAGCTTAGAATTTCTAGGGAGGGAGACCTACGAGCAGTACTTC
CDR3: CASSLEFLGRETYEQYF

D: NA
size: NA
J: TRBJ2-1
V: TRBV9
DNA: TGTGCCAGCAGCGTAGGTTCAGGGGGGTACAATGAGCAGTTCTTC
CDR3: CASSVGSGGYNEQFF

D: TRBD2
size: once
J: TRBJ2-2
V: TRBV5-4
DNA: TGTGCCAGCAGCTCTGGGGCCCCGGGAGGCAACACCGGGGAGCTGTTTTTT
CDR3: CASSSGAPGGNTGELFF

D: TRBD1
size: NA
J: TRBJ1-2
V: TRBV27
DNA: TGTGCCAGCAGTTCGGGACAGGGGTCCAACTATGGCTACACCTTC
CDR3: CASSSGQGSNYGYTF

D: TRBD2
size: NA
J: TRBJ2-3
V: TRBV24-1
DNA: TGTGCCACCAGCTCCGGGAGGGGAGATACGCAGTATTTT
CDR3: CATSSGRGDTQYF

D: NA
size: NA
J: TRBJ2-5
V: TRBV5-4
DNA: TGTGCCAGCAGCTTGGGGGGCGGGAATGGAGAGACCCAGTACTTC
CDR3: CASSLGGGNGETQYF

D: TRBD1
size: NA
J: TRBJ1-2
V: TRBV28
DNA: TGTGCCAGCAGTTTTGGGTATACAGGGGGTTATGGCTACACCTTC
CDR3: CASSFGYTGGYGYTF

D: TRBD1
size: NA
J: TRBJ1-1
V: TRBV7-9
DNA: TGTGCCAGCAGCCATACGGGACAGGGTAACACTGAAGCTTTCTTT
CDR3: CASSHTGQGNTEAFF

D: NA
size: once
J: TRBJ1-5
V: TRBV4-1
DNA: TGCGCCAGCAGCCAAGATGACAGGTGGGGCCATCAGCCCCAGCATTTT
CDR3: CASSQDDRWGHQPQHF

D: TRBD1
size: NA
J: TRBJ2-4
V: TRBV19
DNA: TGTGCCAGTAGTAAAGGGGGCGCGGGAAACATTCAGTACTTC
CDR3: CASSKGGAGNIQYF

D: NA
size: NA
J: TRBJ2-7
V: TRBV28
DNA: TGTGCCAGCATAGGGACACGGTACGACGAGCAGTACTTC
CDR3: CASIGTRYDEQYF

D: NA
size: NA
J: TRBJ2-5
V: TRBV15
DNA: TGTGCCACCAGCAGAGATAGAATGGTGACCCAGTACTTC
CDR3: CATSRDRMVTQYF

D: TRBD1
size: NA
J: TRBJ1-5
V: TRBV30
DNA: TGTGCCTGGAGTGTAATCACAGGGGGTCAGCCCCAGCATTTT
CDR3: CAWSVITGGQPQHF

D: TRBD2
size: few
J: TRBJ2-1
V: TRBV10-1
DNA: TGCGCCAGCAGTGAGTCGAAGCCTAGCGGGAGGGGAAATGAGCAGTTCTTC
CDR3: CASSESKPSGRGNEQFF

D: NA
size: NA
J: TRBJ1-1
V: TRBV5-4
DNA: TGTGCCAGCAGCCCGGGACTAGGGAACACTGAAGCTTTCTTT
CDR3: CASSPGLGNTEAFF

D: TRBD1
size: NA
J: TRBJ2-5
V: TRBV12-3/TRBV12-4
DNA: TGTGCCAGCAGTTTGGTCAGGGGGGAGACCCAGTACTTC
CDR3: CASSLVRGETQYF

D: NA
size: NA
J: TRBJ2-3
V: TRBV12-3/TRBV12-4
DNA: TGTGCCAGCAGCGACGGGAATACGCAGTATTTT
CDR3: CASSDGNTQYF

D: TRBD1
size: NA
J: TRBJ1-1
V: TRBV6-5
DNA: TGTGCCAGCAGGAAGGACAGGGTGAACACTGAAGCTTTCTTT
CDR3: CASRKDRVNTEAFF

D: TRBD2
size: NA
J: TRBJ2-7
V: TRBV9
DNA: TGTGCCAGCAGCGTAGACGCGGGGGTCTACGAGCAGTACTTC
CDR3: CASSVDAGVYEQYF

D: TRBD1
size: NA
J: TRBJ2-5
V: TRBV15
DNA: TGTGCCACCATCGAAGACAGGGGGCGCGGGACCCAGTACTTC
CDR3: CATIEDRGRGTQYF

D: TRBD1
size: NA
J: TRBJ1-3
V: TRBV11-2
DNA: TGTGCCAGCAGCTTAAGGGGGCAGGGAACGACCACTGGAAACACCATATATTTT
CDR3: CASSLRGQGTTTGNTIYF

D: NA
size: once
J: TRBJ2-7
V: TRBV19
DNA: TGTGCCAGTAGTCCGTTGCGGGGCGCCGGTCCCTACGAGCAGTACTTC
CDR3: CASSPLRGAGPYEQYF

D: NA
size: NA
J: TRBJ1-5
V: TRBV4-1
DNA: TGCGCCAGCAGCCAAGATGGACCCTGGGGGGGTCCCCAGCATTTT
CDR3: CASSQDGPWGGPQHF

D: TRBD1
size: once
J: TRBJ1-1
V: TRBV2
DNA: TGTGCCAGCGTACCGGGACAGGACAGTACCGGCTCCACTGAAGCTTTCTTT
CDR3: CASVPGQDSTGSTEAFF

D: TRBD2
size: NA
J: TRBJ2-1
V: TRBV11-3
DNA: TGTGCCAGCAGCTTCAGCGGGAGAGCGGGGCATGAGCAGTTCTTC
CDR3: CASSFSGRAGHEQFF

D: NA
size: NA
J: TRBJ1-6
V: TRBV10-3
DNA: TGTGCCATCAGTGAAAGAAATTCGGATTCACCCCTCCACTTT
CDR3: CAISERNSDSPLHF

D: NA
size: NA
J: TRBJ1-3
V: TRBV7-9
DNA: TGTGCCAGCAGAAGACAGGACGTCTCTGGAAACACCATATATTTT
CDR3: CASRRQDVSGNTIYF

D: TRBD1
size: NA
J: TRBJ1-2
V: TRBV5-4
DNA: TGTGCCAGCAGCACCGGGACAGCTGCATATGGCTACACCTTC
CDR3: CASSTGTAAYGYTF

D: NA
size: NA
J: TRBJ2-1
V: TRBV4-1
DNA: TGCGCCAGCAGCCAGCGGGACTCACCGGCCTACAATGAGCAGTTCTTC
CDR3: CASSQRDSPAYNEQFF

D: TRBD1
size: NA
J: TRBJ1-4
V: TRBV3-1/TRBV3-2
DNA: TGTGCCAGCAGCCATTCCCTGGGACAGGGGGTTAAAGAGATGAATGAAAAACTGTTTTTT
CDR3: CASSHSLGQGVKEMNEKLFF

D: NA
size: NA
J: TRBJ1-5
V: TRBV18
DNA: TGTGCCAGCTCACCACCTAAAGGCACCCGGGACTCCCTACGAAATCAGCCCCAGCATTTT
CDR3: CASSPPKGTRDSLRNQPQHF

D: TRBD1
size: NA
J: TRBJ2-7
V: TRBV7-9
DNA: TGTGCCAGCAGCCCCTGGGACAGGGGGTCCTACGAGCAGTACTTC
CDR3: CASSPWDRGSYEQYF

D: TRBD1
size: NA
J: TRBJ2-1
V: TRBV7-3
DNA: TGTGCCAGCAGCTTCGGACAGGGGGCTCGGAATGAGCAGTTCTTC
CDR3: CASSFGQGARNEQFF

D: TRBD2
size: NA
J: TRBJ2-1
V: TRBV6-2/TRBV6-3
DNA: TGTGCCAGCAGCCCCTTAGCGGGAGCTCCTGAGCAGTTCTTC
CDR3: CASSPLAGAPEQFF

D: TRBD1
size: NA
J: TRBJ1-6
V: TRBV7-8
DNA: TGTGCCAGCAGCCTGGGACAGGTTGATAATTCACCCCTCCACTTT
CDR3: CASSLGQVDNSPLHF

D: NA
size: NA
J: TRBJ1-1
V: TRBV7-2
DNA: TGTGCCAGCAGCCCGCTAGGTATAATAGAAGCTTTCTTT
CDR3: CASSPLGIIEAFF

D: NA
size: NA
J: TRBJ2-3
V: TRBV4-1
DNA: TGCGCCAGCAGCCAAGTGAGTTCGGTGGATACGCAGTATTTT
CDR3: CASSQVSSVDTQYF